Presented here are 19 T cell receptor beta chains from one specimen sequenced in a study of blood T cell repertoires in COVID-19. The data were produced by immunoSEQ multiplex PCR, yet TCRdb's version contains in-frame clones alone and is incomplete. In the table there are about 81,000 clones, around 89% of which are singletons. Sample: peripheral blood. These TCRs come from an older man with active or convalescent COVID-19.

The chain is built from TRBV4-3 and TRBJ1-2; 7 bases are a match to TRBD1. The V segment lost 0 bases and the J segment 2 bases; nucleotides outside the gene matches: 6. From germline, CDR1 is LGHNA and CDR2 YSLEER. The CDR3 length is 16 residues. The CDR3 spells CASSQDLGQENYGYTF. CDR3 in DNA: TGCGCCAGCAGCCAAGATTTAGGACAGGAGAACTATGGCTACACCTTC.

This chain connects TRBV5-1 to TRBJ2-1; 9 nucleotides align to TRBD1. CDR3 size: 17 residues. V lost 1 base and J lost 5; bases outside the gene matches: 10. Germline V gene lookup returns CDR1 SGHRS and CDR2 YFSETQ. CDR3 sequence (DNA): TGCGCCAGCAGCTTGTCGTCCCCCGGACAGGGGAACAATGAGCAGTTCTTC. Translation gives CASSLSSPGQGNNEQFF. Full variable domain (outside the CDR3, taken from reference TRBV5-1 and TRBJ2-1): KAGVTQTPRYLIKTRGQQVTLSCSPISGHRSVSWYQQTPGQGLQFLFEYFSETQRNKGNFPGRFSGRQFSNSRSEMNVSTLELGDSALYLCASSLSSPGQGNNEQFFGPGTRLTVL.

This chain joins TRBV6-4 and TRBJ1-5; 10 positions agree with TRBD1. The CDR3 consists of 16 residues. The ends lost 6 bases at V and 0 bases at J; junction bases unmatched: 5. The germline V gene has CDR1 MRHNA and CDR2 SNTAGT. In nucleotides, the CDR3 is TGTGCCAGCAGCGGACAGGGGGACAGTAGCAATCAGCCCCAGCATTTT. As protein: CASSGQGDSSNQPQHF.

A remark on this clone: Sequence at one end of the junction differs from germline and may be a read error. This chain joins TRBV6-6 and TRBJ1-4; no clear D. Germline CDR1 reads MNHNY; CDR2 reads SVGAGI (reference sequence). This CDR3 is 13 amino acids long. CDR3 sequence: CASIYSGGEKLFF. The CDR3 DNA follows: TGTGCCAGCATTTACTCCGGCGGAGAAAAACTGTTTTTT.

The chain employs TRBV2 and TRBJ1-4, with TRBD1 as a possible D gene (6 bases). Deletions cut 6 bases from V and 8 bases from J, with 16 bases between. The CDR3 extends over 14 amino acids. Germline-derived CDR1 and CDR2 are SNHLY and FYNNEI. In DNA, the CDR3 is TGTGCCAGCAGGGCTGGACAGTTTCCCGAAAAACTGTTTTTT. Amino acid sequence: CASRAGQFPEKLFF.

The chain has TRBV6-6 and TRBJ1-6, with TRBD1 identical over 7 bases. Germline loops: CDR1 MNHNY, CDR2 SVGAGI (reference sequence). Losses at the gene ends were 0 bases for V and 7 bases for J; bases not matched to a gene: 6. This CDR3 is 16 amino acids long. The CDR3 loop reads CASSYSTGQKNSPLHF. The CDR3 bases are TGTGCCAGCAGTTACTCAACGGGACAGAAAAATTCACCCCTCCACTTT.

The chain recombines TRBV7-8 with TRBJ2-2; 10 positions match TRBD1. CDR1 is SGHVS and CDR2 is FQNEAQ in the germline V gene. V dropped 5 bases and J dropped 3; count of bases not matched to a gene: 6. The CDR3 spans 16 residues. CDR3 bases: TGTGCCAGCAGCCACCGACAGGGGGCGGACACCGGGGAGCTGTTTTTT. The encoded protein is CASSHRQGADTGELFF.

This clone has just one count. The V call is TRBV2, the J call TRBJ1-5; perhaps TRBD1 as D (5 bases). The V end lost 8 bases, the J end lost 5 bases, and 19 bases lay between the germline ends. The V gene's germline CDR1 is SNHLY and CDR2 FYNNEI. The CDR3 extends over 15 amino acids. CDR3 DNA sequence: TGTGCCAGCCGTGCCCCCCGCGGAGGGGATCAGCCCCAGCATTTT. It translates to CASRAPRGGDQPQHF.

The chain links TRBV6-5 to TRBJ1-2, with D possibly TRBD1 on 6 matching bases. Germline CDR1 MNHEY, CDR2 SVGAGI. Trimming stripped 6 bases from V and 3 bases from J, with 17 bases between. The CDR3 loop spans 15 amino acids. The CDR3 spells CASSQLQGLDYGYTF. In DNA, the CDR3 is TGTGCCAGCAGCCAACTACAGGGATTGGACTATGGCTACACCTTC.

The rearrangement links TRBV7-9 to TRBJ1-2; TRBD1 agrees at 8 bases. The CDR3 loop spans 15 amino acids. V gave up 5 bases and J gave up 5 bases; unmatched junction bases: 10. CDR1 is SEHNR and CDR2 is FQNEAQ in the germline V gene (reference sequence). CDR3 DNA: TGTGCCAGCAGCCTAAAATCGGACAGGGTATATGGCTACACCTTC. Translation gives CASSLKSDRVYGYTF.

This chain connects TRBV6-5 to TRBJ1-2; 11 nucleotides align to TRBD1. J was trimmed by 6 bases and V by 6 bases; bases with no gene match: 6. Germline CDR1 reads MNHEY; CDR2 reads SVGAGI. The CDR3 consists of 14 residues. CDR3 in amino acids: CASRRTGGVDGYTF. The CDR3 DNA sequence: TGTGCCAGCAGGCGGACAGGGGGCGTAGATGGCTACACCTTC.

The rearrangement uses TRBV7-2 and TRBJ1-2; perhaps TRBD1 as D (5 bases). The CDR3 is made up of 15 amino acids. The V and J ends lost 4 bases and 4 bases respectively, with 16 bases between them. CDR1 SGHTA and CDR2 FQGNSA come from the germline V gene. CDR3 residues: CASSSQTGFGYGYTF. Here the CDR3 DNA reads TGTGCCAGCAGCTCCCAAACAGGTTTCGGCTATGGCTACACCTTC.

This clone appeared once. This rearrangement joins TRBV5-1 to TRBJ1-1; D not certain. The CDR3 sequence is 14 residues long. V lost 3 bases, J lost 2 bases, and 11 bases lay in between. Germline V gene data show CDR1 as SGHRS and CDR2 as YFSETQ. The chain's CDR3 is CASSSEQLNTEAFF. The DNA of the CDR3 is TGCGCCAGCAGCTCGGAACAGCTAAACACTGAAGCTTTCTTT.

The CDR3 nucleotides read TGTGCCAGCAGTTTCGGGGGGCGATCACTCTACACCTTC. Translated, it gives CASSFGGRSLYTF. The V call is TRBV27, the J call TRBJ1-2, with D maybe TRBD1 (6 bases). Germline CDR1 MNHEY, CDR2 SMNVEV (reference sequence). V dropped 3 bases and J dropped 10 bases, with 15 bases sitting between them. The CDR3 is made up of 13 amino acids.

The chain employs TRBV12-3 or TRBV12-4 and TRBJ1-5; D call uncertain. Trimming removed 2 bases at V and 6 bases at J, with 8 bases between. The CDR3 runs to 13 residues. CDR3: CASSLKGGQPQHF. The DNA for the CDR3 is TGTGCCAGCAGTTTAAAGGGAGGTCAGCCCCAGCATTTT.

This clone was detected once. CDR3 DNA: TGTGCCAGCAGCCCCCGGGTCGAAGATACGCAGTATTTT. Protein: CASSPRVEDTQYF. V gene TRBV7-2 combines with J gene TRBJ2-3; D gene ambiguous. With 5 bases removed from V and 5 bases from J, the gap between germline ends came to 11 bases. Germline CDR1 SGHTA, CDR2 FQGNSA. The CDR3 totals 13 residues.

The CDR3 sequence: CASSLDYAGNNQPQHF. CDR3 coding DNA: TGTGCCAGCAGCTTAGATTATGCGGGCAACAATCAGCCCCAGCATTTT. The rearrangement links TRBV7-9 to TRBJ1-5; D unclear. The CDR3 runs to 16 residues. Trimming took 1 base from V and 3 from J, leaving 13 bases between them. Germline V gives CDR1 SEHNR, CDR2 FQNEAQ (reference sequence).

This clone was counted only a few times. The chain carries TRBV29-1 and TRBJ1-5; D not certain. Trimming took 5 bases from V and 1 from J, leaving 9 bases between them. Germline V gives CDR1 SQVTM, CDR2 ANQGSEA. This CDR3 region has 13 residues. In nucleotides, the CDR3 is TGCAGCGTTTGGCAGGTCAGCAATCAGCCCCAGCATTTT. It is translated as CSVWQVSNQPQHF.

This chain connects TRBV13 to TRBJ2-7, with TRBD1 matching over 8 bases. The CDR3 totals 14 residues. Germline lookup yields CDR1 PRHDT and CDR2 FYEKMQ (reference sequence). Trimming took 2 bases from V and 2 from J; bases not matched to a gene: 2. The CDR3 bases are TGTGCCAGCAGCTTACAGGGGGCAACCTACGAGCAGTACTTC. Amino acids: CASSLQGATYEQYF.